This TCR beta chain was identified in a study of radiotherapy plus CTLA-4 blockade in lung cancer. Study-wide points: Blood-borne expansion of tumor-derived TCR clones followed radiotherapy plus ipilimumab.

Concerning this clone: Its specificity is unknown.

Germline V gives CDR1 GTSNPN, CDR2 SVGIG (reference sequence). The CDR3 totals 15 residues. The V gene lost 5 bases and the J gene lost 2 bases, with 13 bases spanning the gap. Assay: immunoSEQ multiplex PCR; the TCRdb copy retains only in-frame clones and omits some. Counted here are about 90,000 clones, about three quarters occurring once; the ten biggest clones make up 11% to 15%. The sequences come from peripheral blood, collected from a patient treated with radiotherapy plus ipilimumab. The receptor was isolated from a human donor with non-small cell lung cancer that progressed on radiotherapy plus ipilimumab. The chain couples TRBV30 to TRBJ2-6, with D possibly matching TRBD2 (7 bases). This CDR3 is CAWSPGGAGANVLTF. Written as DNA, the CDR3 is TGTGCCTGGTCCCCGGGGGGCGCTGGGGCCAACGTCCTGACTTTC.